Shown below are 18 T cell receptor beta chains from a single sample sequenced in a study of Ad26.COV2.S vaccination and SARS-CoV-2 variants. Only in-frame clones appear in the TCRdb table, and some are missing; sequencing was by immunoSEQ multiplex PCR. Among 500,000 or so clones listed, roughly 87% were seen once. As to treatment: around 19 received Ad26.COV2.S at low or high dose, single or two shots; about five received placebo; per-sample allocation not given. Sampling occurred on day 63 after the first vaccine or placebo injection. Source: peripheral blood, taken in a trial of Ad26.COV2.S vaccine versus placebo. The receptors derive from a person between 18 and 59 years old who received the Ad26.COV2.S COVID-19 vaccine or a placebo.

The chain has TRBV5-4 and TRBJ1-1; D is unresolved. The germline V gene has CDR1 SGHNT and CDR2 YYREEE (reference sequence). Trimming removed 2 bases at V and 10 bases at J, with 15 bases between. This CDR3 spans 13 amino acids. CDR3 region: CASSFDRVGGAFF. The CDR3, as DNA: TGTGCCAGCAGCTTCGATCGGGTAGGAGGAGCTTTCTTT. Drawing the rest from reference TRBV5-4 and TRBJ1-1, the complete variable domain is ETGVTQSPTHLIKTRGQQVTLRCSSQSGHNTVSWYQQALGQGPQFIFQYYREEENGRGNFPPRFSGLQFPNYSSELNVNALELDDSALYLCASSFDRVGGAFFGQGTRLTVV.

J is TRBJ2-1 and V is TRBV18; D perhaps matches TRBD1 (6 bases). Germline assignment: CDR1 KGHSH and CDR2 LQKENI. V lost 5 bases, J lost 12 bases, and 14 bases lay in between. The length of the CDR3 is 12 residues. The CDR3 DNA sequence: TGTGCCAGCTCAGGGGGCACTGATCGGCAGTTCTTC. Its protein is CASSGGTDRQFF.

The chain employs TRBV5-5 and TRBJ2-3; D call uncertain. Germline CDR1 reads SGHKS; CDR2 reads YYEKEE (reference sequence). The CDR3 sequence is 12 residues long. The V gene lost 2 bases and the J gene lost 3 bases, with 4 bases spanning the gap. The CDR3, as DNA: TGTGCCAGCAGCTTTGGGACAGATACGCAGTATTTT. It codes for CASSFGTDTQYF.

The chain employs TRBV2 and TRBJ2-1; TRBD2 agrees at 8 bases. Germline V CDR1 and CDR2: SNHLY, FYNNEI. Unmatched junction bases numbered 6, after V lost 7 bases and J lost 7 bases. There are 13 residues in the CDR3. Here the CDR3 DNA reads TGTGCCAGCATGGGACTAGTAGCTAATGAGCAGTTCTTC. This gives the protein CASMGLVANEQFF.

In regard to this clone: Other nucleotide sequences from this sample produce the same CDR3. V usage is TRBV28 and J usage is TRBJ1-2; the D is unclear. With 8 bases removed from V and 5 bases from J, the gap between germline ends came to 12 bases. CDR3 size: 12 residues. Germline V gives CDR1 MDHEN, CDR2 SYDVKM. The CDR3 is CASSSLGYGYTF. DNA for the CDR3: TGTGCCAGCTCGTCCCTCGGGTATGGCTACACCTTC.

This chain links TRBV30 with TRBJ1-2, with D uncertain. The CDR3 is made up of 12 amino acids. From germline, CDR1 is GTSNPN and CDR2 SVGIG (reference sequence). Deletions cut 1 base from V and 7 bases from J, with 10 bases between. This CDR3 is CAWSGEIVGYTF. The CDR3 coding sequence is TGTGCCTGGAGTGGGGAGATAGTTGGCTACACCTTC. Full variable domain (missing parts from reference TRBV30 and TRBJ1-2): SQTIHQWPATLVQPVGSPLSLECTVEGTSNPNLYWYRQAAGRGLQLLFYSVGIGQISSEVPQNLSASRPQDRQFILSSKKLLLSDSGFYLCAWSGEIVGYTFGSGTRLTVV.

The chain couples TRBV6-5 to TRBJ2-1, with 10 bases that match TRBD2. Losses at the gene ends were 11 bases for V and 2 bases for J; bases not matched to a gene: 6. This CDR3 contains 14 residues. Germline loops: CDR1 MNHEY, CDR2 SVGAGI. The CDR3 spells CAPVLAGAYNEQFF. The CDR3 DNA is TGTGCCCCGGTTCTAGCGGGAGCCTACAATGAGCAGTTCTTC.

The V and J genes are TRBV6-5 and TRBJ2-1; possible D gene TRBD1, 6 bases. The V gene's germline CDR1 is MNHEY and CDR2 SVGAGI. The CDR3 sequence is 14 residues long. Trimming took off 5 bases at V and 4 bases at J, with 12 bases between the two ends. CDR3 coding DNA: TGTGCCAGCAGTAGAGGACAGAGTTACAATGAGCAGTTCTTC. This codes for CASSRGQSYNEQFF.

The DNA of the CDR3 is TGTGCCACCAGCAGTGCCCGTGGGGACACCCAAGAGACCCAGTACTTC. Encoded protein: CATSSARGDTQETQYF. The rearrangement uses TRBV15 and TRBJ2-5, with a possible D match to TRBD1 (6 bases). This CDR3 has 16 amino acids. The V end was cut by 3 bases, the J end by 1 base, with 15 bases between. Germline assignment: CDR1 LNHNV and CDR2 YYDKDF (reference sequence).

The genes are TRBV4-2 and TRBJ2-1; tentatively, D is TRBD2 (7 bases). Between the trimmed V and J ends, which lost 0 bases and 4 bases, there was a span of 22 bases. This CDR3 has 19 residues. CDR1 is LGHNA and CDR2 is YNFKEQ in the germline V gene. The CDR3: CASSQDLGGKRDKYNEQFF. CDR3 sequence (DNA): TGTGCCAGCAGCCAAGATCTCGGGGGAAAGCGGGACAAATACAATGAGCAGTTCTTC.

This chain connects TRBV3-1 (or the pseudogene TRBV3-2) to TRBJ2-1, with 7 bases identical to TRBD2. Germline CDR1 reads LGHDT; CDR2 reads YNNKEL (reference sequence). With 3 bases clipped from V and 8 bases from J, the junction kept 10 bases outside the gene matches. The CDR3 is 15 residues long. CDR3 amino acids: CASSHWGGGVDEQFF. DNA for the CDR3: TGTGCCAGCAGCCATTGGGGGGGAGGTGTCGATGAGCAGTTCTTC.

This clone was picked up a small number of times. The chain is built from TRBV29-1 and TRBJ1-1, with D hard to call. V was pared by 3 bases and J by 0 bases, with 11 bases between. Germline assignment: CDR1 SQVTM and CDR2 ANQGSEA. The CDR3 has 14 amino acids. CDR3 amino acids: CSVDRTGMNTEAFF. CDR3 bases: TGCAGCGTTGATCGCACGGGGATGAACACTGAAGCTTTCTTT.

The CDR3, as DNA: TGTGCCTGGAGTGGGGGAACAAAGGGGGAGCCCCAGCATTTT. It is translated as CAWSGGTKGEPQHF. V is TRBV30 and J is TRBJ1-5, with TRBD1 as a possible D gene (6 bases). Germline V gene lookup returns CDR1 GTSNPN and CDR2 SVGIG (reference sequence). Trimming took off 1 base at V and 8 bases at J, with 15 bases between the two ends. The CDR3 has 14 residues.

This chain connects TRBV12-5 to TRBJ2-5; TRBD1 might be the D (7 bases). The V and J ends lost 4 bases and 1 base respectively, with 13 bases between them. The CDR3 runs to 15 residues. Per the germline V gene, CDR1 is LGHNT and CDR2 is FRNRAP. The CDR3 DNA sequence: TGTGCTAGTGGTTGGGGGGACAGACTCCAAGAGACCCAGTACTTC. Amino acids: CASGWGDRLQETQYF.

J is TRBJ1-4 and V is TRBV5-1; TRBD1 aligns across 8 bases. Germline V gives CDR1 SGHRS, CDR2 YFSETQ. The V segment lost 0 bases and the J segment 7 bases; nucleotides outside the gene matches: 8. The CDR3 totals 16 residues. In DNA form, the CDR3 reads TGCGCCAGCAGCTTGGGGGCAGGGGGCGCCTCTGAAAAACTGTTTTTT. Residues: CASSLGAGGASEKLFF.

This chain uses TRBV25-1 with TRBJ1-2; D not resolved. The CDR3 loop spans 13 amino acids. V was trimmed by 7 bases and J by 8 bases, leaving 17 bases between them. Germline CDR1 MGHDK, CDR2 SYGVNS. The CDR3 sequence: CASTEYGSLGYTF. The CDR3 DNA reads TGTGCCAGCACAGAATACGGATCCCTAGGCTACACCTTC.

The chain combines TRBV5-1 with TRBJ2-1; 7 bases fit TRBD2. There are 17 residues in the CDR3. Germline V gene sequence: CDR1 SGHRS, CDR2 YFSETQ. The V and J ends lost 4 bases and 6 bases, in that order; junction bases with no gene match: 16. This CDR3 reads CASSPRAAAGVFNEQFF. The DNA for the CDR3 is TGCGCCAGCAGCCCCAGAGCTGCGGCGGGAGTTTTCAATGAGCAGTTCTTC.

CDR3 coding DNA: TGTGCCAGCAGACCACAGGGTCGCGGCTACACCTTC. Translation gives CASRPQGRGYTF. The V and J genes are TRBV28 and TRBJ1-2, with D possibly TRBD1 on 6 matching bases. The V end was cut by 6 bases, the J end by 8 bases, with 13 bases between. The CDR3 totals 12 residues. CDR1 is MDHEN, CDR2 SYDVKM, per germline.